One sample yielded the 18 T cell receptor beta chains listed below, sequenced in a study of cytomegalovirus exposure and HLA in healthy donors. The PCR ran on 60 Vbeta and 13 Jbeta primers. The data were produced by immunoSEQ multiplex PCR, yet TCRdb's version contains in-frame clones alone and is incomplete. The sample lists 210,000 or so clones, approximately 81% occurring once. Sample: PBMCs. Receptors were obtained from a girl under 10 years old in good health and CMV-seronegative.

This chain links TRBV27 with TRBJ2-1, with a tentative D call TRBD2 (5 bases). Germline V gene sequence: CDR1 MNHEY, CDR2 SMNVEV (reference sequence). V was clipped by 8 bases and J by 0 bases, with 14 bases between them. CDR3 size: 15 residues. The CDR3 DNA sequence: TGTGCCAGCGCCGCGAGGGCACACTCCTACAATGAGCAGTTCTTC. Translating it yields CASAARAHSYNEQFF.

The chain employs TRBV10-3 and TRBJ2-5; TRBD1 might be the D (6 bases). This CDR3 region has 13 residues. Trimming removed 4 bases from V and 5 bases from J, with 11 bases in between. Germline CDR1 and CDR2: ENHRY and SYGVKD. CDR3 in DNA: TGTGCCATCAGTGGAGGGGGTGAGGAGACCCAGTACTTC. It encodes CAISGGGEETQYF.

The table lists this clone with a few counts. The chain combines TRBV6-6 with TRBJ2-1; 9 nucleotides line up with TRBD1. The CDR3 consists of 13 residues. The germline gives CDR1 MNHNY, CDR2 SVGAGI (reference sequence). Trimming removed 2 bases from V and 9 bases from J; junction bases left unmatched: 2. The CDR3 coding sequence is TGTGCCAGCAGTTACCGACAGGGGGGTGAGCAGTTCTTC. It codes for CASSYRQGGEQFF.

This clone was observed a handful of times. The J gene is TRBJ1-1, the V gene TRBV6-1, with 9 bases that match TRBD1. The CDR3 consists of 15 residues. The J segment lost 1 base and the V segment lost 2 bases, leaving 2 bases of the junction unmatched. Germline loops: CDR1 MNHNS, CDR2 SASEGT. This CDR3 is CASSETGGGNTEAFF. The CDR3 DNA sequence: TGTGCCAGCAGTGAAACAGGGGGCGGGAACACTGAAGCTTTCTTT.

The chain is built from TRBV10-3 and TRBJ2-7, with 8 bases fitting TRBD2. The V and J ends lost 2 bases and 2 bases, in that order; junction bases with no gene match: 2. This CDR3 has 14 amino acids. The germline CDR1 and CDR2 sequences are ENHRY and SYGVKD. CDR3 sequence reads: CAISERGGPYEQYF. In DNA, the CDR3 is TGTGCCATCAGTGAGCGGGGGGGCCCCTACGAGCAGTACTTC.

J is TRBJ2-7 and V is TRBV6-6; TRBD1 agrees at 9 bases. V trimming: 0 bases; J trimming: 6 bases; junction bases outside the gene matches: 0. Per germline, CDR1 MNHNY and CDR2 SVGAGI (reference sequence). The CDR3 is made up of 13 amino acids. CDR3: CASSYSTGGEQYF. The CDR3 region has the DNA TGTGCCAGCAGTTACTCGACAGGGGGCGAGCAGTACTTC.

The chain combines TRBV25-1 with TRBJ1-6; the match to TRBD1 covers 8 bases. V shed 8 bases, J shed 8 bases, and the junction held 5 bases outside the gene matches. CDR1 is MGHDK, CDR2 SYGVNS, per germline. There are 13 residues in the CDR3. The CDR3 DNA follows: TGTGCCAGCTCGGACAGGGAAGATTCACCCCTCCACTTT. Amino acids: CASSDREDSPLHF.

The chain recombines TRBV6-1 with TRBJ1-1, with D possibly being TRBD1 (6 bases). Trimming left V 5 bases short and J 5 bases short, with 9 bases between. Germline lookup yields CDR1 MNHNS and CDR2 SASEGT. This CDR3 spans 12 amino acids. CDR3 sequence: CASSKTGTEAFF. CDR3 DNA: TGTGCCAGCAGTAAGACAGGTACTGAAGCTTTCTTT.

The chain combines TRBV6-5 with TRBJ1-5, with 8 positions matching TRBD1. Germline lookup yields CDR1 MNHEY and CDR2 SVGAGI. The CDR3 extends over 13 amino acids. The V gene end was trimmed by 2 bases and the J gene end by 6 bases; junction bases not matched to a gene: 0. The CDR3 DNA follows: TGTGCCAGCAGTTACGACAGGGGTCAGCCCCAGCATTTT. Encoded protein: CASSYDRGQPQHF.

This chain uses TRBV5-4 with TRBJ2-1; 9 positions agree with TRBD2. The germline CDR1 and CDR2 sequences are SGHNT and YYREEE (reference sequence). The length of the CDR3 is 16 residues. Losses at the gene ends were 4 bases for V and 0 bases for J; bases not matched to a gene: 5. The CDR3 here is CASSSSGSNSYNEQFF. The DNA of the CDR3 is TGTGCCAGCAGCAGTAGCGGGAGTAACTCCTACAATGAGCAGTTCTTC.

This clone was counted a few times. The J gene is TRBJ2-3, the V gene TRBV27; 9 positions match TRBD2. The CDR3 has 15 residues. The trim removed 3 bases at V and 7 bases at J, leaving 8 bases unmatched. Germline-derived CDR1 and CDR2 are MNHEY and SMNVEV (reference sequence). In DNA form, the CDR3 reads TGTGCCAGCAGTTTCCGGGCGGGGGGGCAACATACGCAGTATTTT. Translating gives CASSFRAGGQHTQYF.

CDR3: CASSQGTENQPQHF. In nucleotides, the CDR3 is TGCGCCAGCAGCCAAGGGACTGAGAATCAGCCCCAGCATTTT. This sequence joins TRBV5-1 and TRBJ1-5, with D perhaps TRBD1 (5 bases). This CDR3 comprises 14 residues. The V gene lost 4 bases and the J gene lost 4 bases, with 12 bases spanning the gap. In germline, CDR1 is SGHRS, CDR2 YFSETQ.

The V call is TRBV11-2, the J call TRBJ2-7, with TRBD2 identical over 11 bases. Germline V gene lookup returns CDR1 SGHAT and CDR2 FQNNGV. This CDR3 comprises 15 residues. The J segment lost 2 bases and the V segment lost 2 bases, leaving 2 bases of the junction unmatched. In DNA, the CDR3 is TGTGCCAGCAGCTTATTTAGCGGGGGGGCCTACGAGCAGTACTTC. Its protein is CASSLFSGGAYEQYF.

This CDR3 is CASSQATGDSPLHF. The CDR3 DNA reads TGCGCCAGCAGCCAGGCAACAGGGGATTCACCCCTCCACTTT. The chain couples TRBV4-1 to TRBJ1-6, with 7 bases fitting TRBD1. Germline V gene lookup returns CDR1 MGHRA and CDR2 YSYEKL. The CDR3 loop spans 14 amino acids. V was pared by 3 bases and J by 8 bases, with 4 bases of the junction left unmatched.

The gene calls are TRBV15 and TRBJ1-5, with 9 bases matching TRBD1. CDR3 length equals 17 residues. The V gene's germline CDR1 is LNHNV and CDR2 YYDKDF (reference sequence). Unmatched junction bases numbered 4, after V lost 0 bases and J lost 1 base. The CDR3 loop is CATSREGTGMSNQPQHF. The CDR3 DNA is TGTGCCACCAGCAGAGAGGGGACAGGGATGAGCAATCAGCCCCAGCATTTT.

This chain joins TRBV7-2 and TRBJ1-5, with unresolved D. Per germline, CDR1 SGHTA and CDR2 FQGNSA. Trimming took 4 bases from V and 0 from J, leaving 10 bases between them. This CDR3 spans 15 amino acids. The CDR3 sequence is CASSSQLDSNQPQHF. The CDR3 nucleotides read TGTGCCAGCAGCTCACAGCTTGATAGCAATCAGCCCCAGCATTTT. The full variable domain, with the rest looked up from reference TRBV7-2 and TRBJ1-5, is GAGVSQSPSNKVTEKGKDVELRCDPISGHTALYWYRQSLGQGLEFLIYFQGNSAPDKSGLPSDRFSAERTGGSVSTLTIQRTQQEDSAVYLCASSSQLDSNQPQHFGDGTRLSIL.

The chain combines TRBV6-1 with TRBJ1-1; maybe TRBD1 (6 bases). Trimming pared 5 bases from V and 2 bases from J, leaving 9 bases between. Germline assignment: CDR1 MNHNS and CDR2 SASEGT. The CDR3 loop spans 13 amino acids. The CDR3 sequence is CASSSQGNTEAFF. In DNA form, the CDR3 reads TGTGCCAGCAGTTCACAGGGAAACACTGAAGCTTTCTTT.

The CDR3: CASSLIPTGQTGTGYEQYF. The DNA for the CDR3 is TGCGCCAGCAGCTTAATCCCCACAGGGCAGACTGGCACGGGCTACGAGCAGTACTTC. The chain has TRBV5-1 and TRBJ2-7; perhaps TRBD1 as D (6 bases). Deletions cut 2 bases from V and 3 bases from J, with 27 bases between. Germline lookup yields CDR1 SGHRS and CDR2 YFSETQ. This CDR3 is built from 19 residues.